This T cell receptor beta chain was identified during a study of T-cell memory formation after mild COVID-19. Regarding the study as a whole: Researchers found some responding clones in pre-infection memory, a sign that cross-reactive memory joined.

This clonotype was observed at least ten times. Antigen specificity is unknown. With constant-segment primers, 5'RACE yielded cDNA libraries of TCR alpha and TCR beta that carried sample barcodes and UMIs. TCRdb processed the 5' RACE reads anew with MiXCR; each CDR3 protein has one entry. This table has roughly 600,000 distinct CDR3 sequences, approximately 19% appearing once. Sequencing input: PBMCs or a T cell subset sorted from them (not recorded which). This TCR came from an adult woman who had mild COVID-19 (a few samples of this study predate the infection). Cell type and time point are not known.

CDR3 amino acids: CASSLGLAASTDTQYF. The CDR3 region has the DNA TGCGCCAGCAGCTTGGGACTAGCGGCTAGCACAGATACGCAGTATTTT. This chain joins TRBV5-1 and TRBJ2-3; the match to TRBD2 covers 9 bases. The V gene end was trimmed by 0 bases and the J gene end by 0 bases; junction bases not matched to a gene: 2. The CDR3 covers 16 residues. The germline V gene encodes CDR1 SGHRS and CDR2 YFSETQ.